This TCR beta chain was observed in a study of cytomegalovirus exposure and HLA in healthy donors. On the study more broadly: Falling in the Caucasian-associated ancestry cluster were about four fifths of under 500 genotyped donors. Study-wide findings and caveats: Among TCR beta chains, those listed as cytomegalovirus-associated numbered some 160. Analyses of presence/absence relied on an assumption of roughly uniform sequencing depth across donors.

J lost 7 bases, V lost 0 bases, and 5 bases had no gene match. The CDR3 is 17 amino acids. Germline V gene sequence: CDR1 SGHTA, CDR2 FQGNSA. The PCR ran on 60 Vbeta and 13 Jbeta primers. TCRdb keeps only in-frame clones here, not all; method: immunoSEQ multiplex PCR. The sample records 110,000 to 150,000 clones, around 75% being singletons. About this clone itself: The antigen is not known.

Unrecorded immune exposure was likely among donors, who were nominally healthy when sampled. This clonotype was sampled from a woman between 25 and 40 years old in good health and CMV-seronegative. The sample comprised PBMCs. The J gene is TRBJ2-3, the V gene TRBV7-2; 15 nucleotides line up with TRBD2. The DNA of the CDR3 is TGTGCCAGCAGCTTAGCGGGACTAGCGGGGGGCGGGAATACGCAGTATTTT. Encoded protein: CASSLAGLAGGGNTQYF.